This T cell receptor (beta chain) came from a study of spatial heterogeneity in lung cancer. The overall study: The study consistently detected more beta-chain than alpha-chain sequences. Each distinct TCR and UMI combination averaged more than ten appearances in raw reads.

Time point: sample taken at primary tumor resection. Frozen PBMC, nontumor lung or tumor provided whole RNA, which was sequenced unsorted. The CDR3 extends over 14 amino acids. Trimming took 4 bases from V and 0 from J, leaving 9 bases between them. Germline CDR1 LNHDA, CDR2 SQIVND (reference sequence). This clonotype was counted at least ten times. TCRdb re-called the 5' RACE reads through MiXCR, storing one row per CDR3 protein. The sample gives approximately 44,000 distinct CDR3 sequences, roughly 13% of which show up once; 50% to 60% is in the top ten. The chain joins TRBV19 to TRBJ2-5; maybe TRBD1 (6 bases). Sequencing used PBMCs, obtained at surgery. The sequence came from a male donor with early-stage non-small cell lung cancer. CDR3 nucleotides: TGTGCCAGTAGTAACGGACAGTACCAAGAGACCCAGTACTTC. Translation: CASSNGQYQETQYF.